These T cell receptor beta chains were read from a single sample in a study of T-cell reconstitution after alpha-beta-depleted transplantation in children. TCRdb processed the PCR reads anew with MiXCR; each CDR3 protein has one entry. The top ten clones hold 4.5% to 7% of a sample with approximately 400,000 distinct CDR3 sequences, approximately 10% of them seen once. Sequenced material: PBMCs from the stem cell graft donor, taken from the stem cell graft. Every receptor here comes from a human donor who donated a stem cell graft to a child with acute myeloid leukemia. CDR3s include the opening cysteine and the closing phenylalanine or tryptophan. A D gene is named only where the DNA matches it firmly. The size entry is marked missing in some rows and otherwise reads once, few, many or a size class.

13 TRBJ2-7 NA NA TRBV12-3/TRBV12-4 TGTGCCAGCAAGACGCCCGGGACCTACGAGCAGTACTTC CASKTPGTYEQYF
13 TRBJ1-1 many NA TRBV9 TGTGCCAGCAGCGTAGGGGACGGCACTGAAGCTTTCTTT CASSVGDGTEAFF
17 TRBJ1-1 NA NA TRBV4-3 TGCGCCAGCAGCCAAGAATTGGGCAGCTTAATGAACACTGAAGCTTTCTTT CASSQELGSLMNTEAFF
15 TRBJ2-1 NA TRBD1 TRBV29-1 TGCAGCGCTGGTCCAGGGACAGGGGGGTACAATGAGCAGTTCTTC CSAGPGTGGYNEQFF
14 TRBJ2-5 NA NA TRBV3-1 TGTGCCAGCAGCCAAGCGGGGGCTCAAGAGACCCAGTACTTC CASSQAGAQETQYF
15 TRBJ2-5 many NA TRBV5-1 TGCGCCAGCAGCTTTTCCGGGGTTCTACAAGAGACCCAGTACTTC CASSFSGVLQETQYF
18 TRBJ2-1 NA TRBD1 TRBV12-3/TRBV12-4 TGTGCCAGCAGTTTAATCCCCCTCCTACAGGGGCGCTACAATGAGCAGTTCTTC CASSLIPLLQGRYNEQFF
14 TRBJ2-3 NA NA TRBV20-1 TGCAGTGCTAGGGACGGTTCACTCGGATACGGGCAGTATTTT CSARDGSLGYGQYF
18 TRBJ2-4 NA TRBD2 TRBV12-5 TGTGCTAGTGGTTTGATAGTAGCGGGAGGGCCCGGGCGGGTCATTCAGTACTTC CASGLIVAGGPGRVIQYF
13 TRBJ2-7 many NA TRBV7-2 TGTGCCAGCAGCCCGTGGAATAACCACGAGCAGTACTTC CASSPWNNHEQYF
16 TRBJ2-1 many NA TRBV12-3/TRBV12-4 TGTGCCAGCACCCGCGGCCCGGACTTTCCCTACAATGAGCAGTTCTTC CASTRGPDFPYNEQFF
16 TRBJ1-6 few TRBD1 TRBV4-1 TGCGCCAGCAGCCTAGAACCTGGGACAGGGGATTCACCCCTCCACTTT CASSLEPGTGDSPLHF
14 TRBJ1-4 few NA TRBV18 TGTGCCAGCTCCGAGAGACAGCTTAATGAAAAACTGTTTTTT CASSERQLNEKLFF
15 TRBJ2-7 NA NA TRBV11-2 TGTGCCAGCAGCTTAGAACGGGGGTATTCCGACGAGCAGTACTTC CASSLERGYSDEQYF
15 TRBJ2-7 few NA TRBV15 TGTGCCACCAGCGAGGACAGACTCCTCTCCTACGAGCAGTACTTC CATSEDRLLSYEQYF
13 TRBJ2-6 NA NA TRBV12-3/TRBV12-4 TGTGCCAGCAGTTCGTACAGGGCCGCCGTCCTGACTTTC CASSSYRAAVLTF
13 TRBJ2-1 few NA TRBV10-3 TGTGCCATCAGTGAGACCAGGTACAATGAGCAGTTCTTC CAISETRYNEQFF
14 TRBJ2-5 many NA TRBV20-1 TGCAGTGCTAGAGATAGGAACCTCCAAGAGACCCAGTACTTC CSARDRNLQETQYF
19 TRBJ2-7 NA NA TRBV11-2 TGTGCCAGCAGCCTATTAATCCCTAGGGGTAGGGCAAACCCCTACGAGCAGTACTTC CASSLLIPRGRANPYEQYF
16 TRBJ2-5 few TRBD1 TRBV10-2 TGCGCCAGCAGTTTTAAGGACAGGGCACTCCAAGAGACCCAGTACTTC CASSFKDRALQETQYF
16 TRBJ2-3 few NA TRBV12-3/TRBV12-4 TGTGCCAGCAGTTTGGTTGAGCGGGCACTGGCAGATACGCAGTATTTT CASSLVERALADTQYF
12 TRBJ1-1 few TRBD1 TRBV12-3/TRBV12-4 TGTGCCAGCAGTTTGGGGGACAGTGAAGCTTTCTTT CASSLGDSEAFF
15 TRBJ1-1 few NA TRBV4-3 TGCGCCAGCAGCCAAGATCACCAGGCGAACACTGAAGCTTTCTTT CASSQDHQANTEAFF
14 TRBJ2-1 many TRBD2 TRBV7-2 TGTGCCAGCAGCCCCCGGGGGGTCTACAATGAGCAGTTCTTC CASSPRGVYNEQFF
12 TRBJ2-2 many NA TRBV7-2 TGTGCCAGCAGCTTTAGCACCGGGGAGCTGTTTTTT CASSFSTGELFF
16 TRBJ2-1 NA NA TRBV7-9 TGTGCCAGCAGTTTCCCGCTGGGTCGGAGCATCCATGAGCAGTTCTTC CASSFPLGRSIHEQFF
15 TRBJ2-3 NA NA TRBV20-1 TGCAGTGCTAGAGATGGGGGGGCGGGCACAGATACGCAGTATTTT CSARDGGAGTDTQYF
14 TRBJ1-1 few NA TRBV20-1 TGCAGTGCTTGGGGGCTCGGGGGCAACACTGAAGCTTTCTTT CSAWGLGGNTEAFF
15 TRBJ2-5 NA TRBD2 TRBV5-4 TGTGCCAGCAGCTTGAGCGGGAGAAGTAAGGAGACCCAGTACTTC CASSLSGRSKETQYF
12 TRBJ1-1 many NA TRBV28 TGTGCCAGCAGTTTCGGGACCACTGAAGCTTTCTTT CASSFGTTEAFF
14 TRBJ1-5 few NA TRBV6-2/TRBV6-3 TGTGCCAGCGGCCGTTGGCACAGCAATCAGCCCCAGCATTTT CASGRWHSNQPQHF
16 TRBJ2-2 many TRBD1 TRBV5-1 TGCGCCAGCAGCTTGGGGGACAGGACAAACACCGGGGAGCTGTTTTTT CASSLGDRTNTGELFF
15 TRBJ2-1 many TRBD2 TRBV5-1 TGTGCCAGCAGCTTAGGCGGGGGCTCCTACAATGAGCAGTTCTTC CASSLGGGSYNEQFF
14 TRBJ2-1 NA NA TRBV5-1 TGCGCCAGCAGCTTGGGACAACCGCCCAATGAGCAGTTCTTC CASSLGQPPNEQFF
15 TRBJ2-2 NA TRBD1 TRBV5-1 TGCGCCAGCAGCTCCCGGGACAGCAACACCGGGGAGCTGTTTTTT CASSSRDSNTGELFF
18 TRBJ2-6 NA TRBD1 TRBV10-3 TGTGCCATCAGTGAGATTCAGGGGGCGAGCGCTGGGGCCAACGTCCTGACTTTC CAISEIQGASAGANVLTF
15 TRBJ2-1 few TRBD1 TRBV6-5 TGTGCCAGCAGTTACGGGACAGGTCAATATACTGAGCAGTTCTTC CASSYGTGQYTEQFF
14 TRBJ1-2 few NA TRBV12-3/TRBV12-4 TGTGCCAGCAGTTTACAGGGACAACGGTATGGCTACACCTTC CASSLQGQRYGYTF
15 TRBJ2-5 NA TRBD2 TRBV5-1 TGCGCCAGCAGCCCTACTAGCGGGGGAGAAGAGACCCAGTACTTC CASSPTSGGEETQYF
15 TRBJ2-1 NA TRBD1 TRBV29-1 TGCAGCGTAGCCCGACAGGGGGGGACACAGGATGAGCAGTTCTTC CSVARQGGTQDEQFF
14 TRBJ2-1 once NA TRBV24-1 TGTGCCACCAGTGAATCCGGGCCTCGGAATGAGCAGTTCTTC CATSESGPRNEQFF